These 32 T cell receptor beta chains were all obtained from the same sample, sequenced in a study of blood T cells in healthy people across ages. For the second PCR, which ran for 7 to 11 cycles, a sample-barcoded 5' primer and a J-beta primer mix were used. TCRdb re-derived calls from the 5' RACE reads in MiXCR, one entry per CDR3 protein. Of roughly 930,000 distinct CDR3 sequences in the sample, about 48% were seen once. The sample consisted of blood. Source of these receptors: a man aged 25 to 40 in good health.

This CDR3 is CAISGTGYTEAFF. CDR3 DNA: TGTGCCATCAGTGGGACAGGGTACACTGAAGCTTTCTTT. The rearrangement uses TRBV10-3 and TRBJ1-1; 8 bases agree with TRBD1. V gave up 4 bases and J gave up 3 bases; unmatched junction bases: 1. The CDR3 sequence is 13 residues long. Germline loops: CDR1 ENHRY, CDR2 SYGVKD.

This clonotype has just one count. V usage is TRBV2 and J usage is TRBJ2-4, with a weak D call TRBD1 (6 bases). Germline V CDR1 and CDR2: SNHLY, FYNNEI. The CDR3 loop spans 11 amino acids. V dropped 3 bases and J dropped 15 bases, with 12 bases sitting between them. The CDR3 DNA is TGTGCCAGCAGTGACGGGACACAGTGGTACTTC. The encoded protein is CASSDGTQWYF. The full variable domain, with the rest looked up from reference TRBV2 and TRBJ2-4, is EPEVTQTPSHQVTQMGQEVILRCVPISNHLYFYWYRQILGQKVEFLVSFYNNEISEKSEIFDDQFSVERPDGSNFTLKIRSTKLEDSAMYFCASSDGTQWYFGAGTRLSVL.

The chain carries TRBV12-3 or TRBV12-4 and TRBJ1-1; D ambiguous. V was trimmed by 6 bases and J by 3 bases, leaving 11 bases between them. This CDR3 has 13 residues. Here the CDR3 reads CASSRQEHTEAFF. CDR3 in DNA: TGTGCCAGCAGCCGGCAGGAACACACTGAAGCTTTCTTT.

The chain is built from TRBV29-1 and TRBJ2-5, with TRBD2 identical over 14 bases. CDR3 length: 14 amino acids. The J segment lost 5 bases and the V segment lost 6 bases, leaving 5 bases of the junction unmatched. The V gene's germline CDR1 is SQVTM and CDR2 ANQGSEA. The CDR3 nucleotides are TGCAGCGTCGGGACTAGCGGGGGAGGTGAGACCCAGTACTTC. Translated, it gives CSVGTSGGGETQYF.

The genes are TRBV29-1 and TRBJ2-4; 11 nucleotides line up with TRBD2. CDR1 SQVTM and CDR2 ANQGSEA come from the germline V gene. Trimming cost V 6 bases and J 7 bases; bases outside gene matches: 8. This CDR3 contains 14 residues. This chain's CDR3 is CSVGTSGLRNIQYF. The CDR3 bases are TGCAGCGTGGGGACTAGCGGCCTTCGGAACATTCAGTACTTC. The full variable domain, rest sourced from reference TRBV29-1 and TRBJ2-4, is SAVISQKPSRDICQRGTSLTIQCQVDSQVTMMFWYRQQPGQSLTLIATANQGSEATYESGFVIDKFPISRPNLTFSTLTVSNMSPEDSSIYLCSVGTSGLRNIQYFGAGTRLSVL.

The sample holds many counts of this clonotype. This chain connects TRBV28 to TRBJ2-6; D not resolved. V was pared by 2 bases and J by 4 bases, with 6 bases between. This CDR3 comprises 14 residues. CDR1 and CDR2 from the germline V gene are MDHEN and SYDVKM. CDR3 DNA sequence: TGTGCCAGCAGTTTAATGGTAGGGGCCAACGTCCTGACTTTC. It translates to CASSLMVGANVLTF.

V gene TRBV27 combines with J gene TRBJ1-2, with 12 bases lining up with TRBD1. V shed 6 bases and J 4 bases; nucleotides not matched to a gene: 6. The CDR3 sequence is 15 residues long. Germline loops: CDR1 MNHEY, CDR2 SMNVEV (reference sequence). The CDR3 DNA follows: TGTGCCAGCAGCGTCGGGACAGGGGGCAGCTATGGCTACACCTTC. Amino acid sequence: CASSVGTGGSYGYTF.

V is TRBV28 and J is TRBJ2-1; a weak D match, TRBD1 (5 bases). The CDR3 has 14 residues. Germline CDR1 reads MDHEN; CDR2 reads SYDVKM. The germline V and J ends were trimmed by 2 bases and 9 bases, with 14 bases remaining between them. CDR3 loop: CASSLEQVRREQFF. The CDR3 DNA reads TGTGCCAGCAGTTTAGAACAGGTCAGGCGTGAGCAGTTCTTC.

The rearrangement uses TRBV9 and TRBJ2-1, with D possibly TRBD2 on 6 matching bases. Deletions cut 1 base from V and 3 bases from J, with 11 bases between. The CDR3 consists of 15 residues. CDR1 and CDR2 (germline): SGDLS, YYNGEE. CDR3 nucleotides: TGTGCCAGCAGCGTATGGGCGGGGTACTACAATGAGCAGTTCTTC. This gives the protein CASSVWAGYYNEQFF.

The V and J genes are TRBV12-3 or TRBV12-4 and TRBJ2-7, with 7 bases aligning to TRBD1. J lost 5 bases, V lost 6 bases, and 7 bases had no gene match. The CDR3 contains 13 residues. The CDR3: CASRLQGSHEQYF. In DNA, the CDR3 is TGTGCCAGCAGGCTACAGGGGTCCCACGAGCAGTACTTC.

The chain uses TRBV5-6 and TRBJ2-1; TRBD2 agrees at 7 bases. Trimming cost V 4 bases and J 11 bases; bases outside gene matches: 6. Looked up from germline, CDR1 is SGHDT and CDR2 is YYEEEE. The CDR3 spans 12 residues. The CDR3 spells CASSPRDYQQFF. The CDR3 DNA is TGTGCCAGCAGCCCCCGGGACTACCAGCAGTTCTTC.

This clonotype was seen more than once but under ten times. V gene TRBV20-1 combines with J gene TRBJ2-1; 7 bases align to TRBD2. The junction had 15 bases not matched to a gene; V was cut back by 0 bases and J by 1 base. CDR1 is DFQATT and CDR2 is SNEGSKA in the germline V gene (reference sequence). CDR3 length: 19 amino acids. CDR3 sequence reads: CSARDSSGVPSQSYNEQFF. The CDR3 DNA sequence: TGCAGTGCTAGAGATTCCAGCGGGGTACCCTCTCAGTCCTACAATGAGCAGTTCTTC.

The chain couples TRBV3-1 to TRBJ2-6; no clear D gene. V was shortened by 4 bases and J by 1 base, with 14 bases between the two germline ends. The CDR3 extends over 17 amino acids. CDR1 LGHDT and CDR2 YNNKEL come from the germline V gene (reference sequence). CDR3 loop: CASSRETVSSGANVLTF. DNA of the CDR3: TGTGCCAGCAGCCGAGAAACAGTCTCATCTGGGGCCAACGTCCTGACTTTC.

The rearrangement joins TRBV6-2 or TRBV6-3 to TRBJ2-4; 10 nucleotides match TRBD1. The J call may be mistaken, given a closer DNA end match to TRBJ2-7. Germline CDR1 MNHEY, CDR2 SVGEGT. This CDR3 contains 15 residues. Here the CDR3 DNA reads TGTGCCAGCAGTTACAGGACAGGGGGAAATTACGAGCAGTACTTC. Its translation: CASSYRTGGNYEQYF.

The chain uses TRBV18 and TRBJ1-5; TRBD1 agrees at 8 bases. Germline-derived CDR1 and CDR2 are KGHSH and LQKENI. This CDR3 contains 14 residues. The J segment lost 6 bases and the V segment lost 2 bases, leaving 3 bases of the junction unmatched. DNA of the CDR3: TGTGCCAGCTCACCAACAGGGGGGACTCAGCCCCAGCATTTT. Its protein is CASSPTGGTQPQHF.

The chain carries TRBV4-2 and TRBJ2-7; 10 nucleotides match TRBD2. The J call is uncertain, as TRBJ2-5 better fits the DNA end. CDR1 LGHNA and CDR2 YNFKEQ come from the germline V gene. The CDR3 runs to 17 residues. The CDR3 sequence is CASSQDGSGGAFETQYF. CDR3 nucleotides: TGTGCCAGCAGCCAAGATGGCAGCGGGGGGGCCTTTGAGACCCAGTACTTC.

The CDR3 nucleotides are TGTGCCAGCGGAGCGACTAGCGCCAGAGAGACCCAGTACTTC. Translating it yields CASGATSARETQYF. The chain is built from TRBV6-2 or TRBV6-3 and TRBJ2-7; 8 bases line up with TRBD2. The J call could be wrong; TRBJ2-5 is a better fit for the DNA end. Germline V gives CDR1 MNHEY, CDR2 SVGEGT. The CDR3 consists of 14 residues.

The chain has TRBV4-1 and TRBJ2-5; tentatively, D is TRBD1 or TRBD2 (5 bases each). The CDR3 spans 15 residues. Between the trimmed V and J ends, which lost 3 bases and 11 bases, there was a span of 22 bases. Germline V lookup: CDR1 MGHRA, CDR2 YSYEKL. This CDR3 reads CASSHRDQVINEQYF. For the CDR3, the DNA is TGCGCCAGCAGCCACCGGGACCAAGTCATCAATGAGCAGTACTTC.

This clonotype was counted a few times. The chain has TRBV5-1 and TRBJ2-3, with 9 bases lining up with TRBD1. V trimming: 4 bases; J trimming: 6 bases; junction bases outside the gene matches: 15. In germline, CDR1 is SGHRS, CDR2 YFSETQ. This CDR3 is built from 17 residues. DNA for the CDR3: TGCGCCAGCAGCCCCCGGGACAGGGTTTTTTTGTCGGATACGCAGTATTTT. This codes for CASSPRDRVFLSDTQYF. Full variable domain (remainder filled in from reference TRBV5-1 and TRBJ2-3): KAGVTQTPRYLIKTRGQQVTLSCSPISGHRSVSWYQQTPGQGLQFLFEYFSETQRNKGNFPGRFSGRQFSNSRSEMNVSTLELGDSALYLCASSPRDRVFLSDTQYFGPGTRLTVL.

This clonotype has just a few counts. The CDR3 bases are TGTGCCAGCAGCCAGCCTGGGACGGTCCAAGAGACCCAGTACTTC. Translation gives CASSQPGTVQETQYF. V and J are TRBV3-1 and TRBJ2-5; D could derive from TRBD1 or TRBD2 (5 bases each). The CDR3 is made up of 15 amino acids. Trimming shortened V by 3 bases and J by 1 base, and 12 bases separated the two germline ends. In germline, CDR1 is LGHDT, CDR2 YNNKEL (reference sequence).

This chain's CDR3 is CASSPGASHGEQFF. The CDR3 coding sequence is TGCGCCAGCAGTCCCGGGGCTTCTCACGGTGAGCAGTTCTTC. This chain joins TRBV5-1 and TRBJ2-1; D is tentatively TRBD1 or TRBD2 (5 bases each). The V and J ends lost 5 bases and 9 bases respectively, with 18 bases between them. The CDR3 extends over 14 amino acids. Germline V CDR1 and CDR2: SGHRS, YFSETQ.

This clonotype was counted only a few times. The V gene is TRBV6-5, the J gene TRBJ2-1; D is perhaps TRBD1 or TRBD2 (5 bases each). Germline loops: CDR1 MNHEY, CDR2 SVGAGI. V gave up 7 bases and J gave up 8 bases, with 21 bases separating them. The CDR3 is 15 residues long. The CDR3 DNA follows: TGTGCCAGCAAACTAACAGGTTCCGGAGGCGATGAGCAGTTCTTC. Translation: CASKLTGSGGDEQFF.

The chain couples TRBV18 to TRBJ1-2, with D maybe TRBD1 (5 bases). The V end lost 6 bases, the J end lost 0 bases, and 17 bases lay between the germline ends. Germline V lookup: CDR1 KGHSH, CDR2 LQKENI. The CDR3 has 16 residues. The CDR3 nucleotides are TGTGCCAGCTCGACCCGGGGACTGCTAGCTAACTATGGCTACACCTTC. Protein sequence: CASSTRGLLANYGYTF.

About this clonotype itself: A read error is likely, as this CDR3 ends without the conserved phenylalanine or tryptophan. This rearrangement joins TRBV4-1 to TRBJ2-5; no reliable D call. V lost 3 bases and J 2 bases, leaving 19 bases between the germline ends. Germline CDR1 MGHRA, CDR2 YSYEKL. This CDR3 is 17 amino acids long. The CDR3 sequence is CASSHSSRDWQQETQYS. CDR3 bases: TGCGCCAGCAGCCACTCGTCTCGAGACTGGCAACAAGAGACCCAGTACTCC.

This clonotype appeared a few times. The chain recombines TRBV4-3 with TRBJ2-7; unclear D gene. CDR3 length: 15 residues. Trimming took 0 bases from V and 3 from J, leaving 12 bases between them. CDR1 and CDR2 (germline): LGHNA, YSLEER. This CDR3 is CASSQDRVSSYEQYF. CDR3 DNA sequence: TGCGCCAGCAGCCAAGATAGGGTGTCAAGCTACGAGCAGTACTTC.

This chain connects TRBV5-1 to TRBJ2-1; 10 nucleotides align to TRBD2. There are 16 residues in the CDR3. With 3 bases clipped from V and 4 bases from J, the junction kept 7 bases outside the gene matches. Germline loops: CDR1 SGHRS, CDR2 YFSETQ. The CDR3 protein is CASSYRTSGVYNEQFF. CDR3 DNA: TGCGCCAGCAGCTACAGGACTAGCGGTGTGTACAATGAGCAGTTCTTC.

This clonotype was observed at least ten times. The chain is built from TRBV7-2 and TRBJ2-5; no definite D call. Germline CDR1 SGHTA, CDR2 FQGNSA. This CDR3 is built from 14 residues. V lost 1 base and J 4 bases, leaving 10 bases between the germline ends. Here the CDR3 reads CASSLGRHTETQYF. CDR3 nucleotide sequence: TGTGCCAGCAGCTTAGGTCGTCACACAGAGACCCAGTACTTC.

The V call is TRBV7-9, the J call TRBJ1-5; D might be TRBD1 (6 bases). CDR3 length: 16 amino acids. Deletions cut 7 bases from V and 5 bases from J, with 21 bases between. The germline CDR1 and CDR2 sequences are SEHNR and FQNEAQ (reference sequence). The CDR3 loop is CASTPLGGRGDQPQHF. The CDR3 DNA follows: TGTGCCAGCACCCCCTTGGGAGGGAGGGGGGATCAGCCCCAGCATTTT. Complete variable domain (other parts from reference TRBV7-9 and TRBJ1-5): DTGVSQNPRHKITKRGQNVTFRCDPISEHNRLYWYRQTLGQGPEFLTYFQNEAQLEKSRLLSDRFSAERPKGSFSTLEIQRTEQGDSAMYLCASTPLGGRGDQPQHFGDGTRLSIL.

In this sample, this clonotype turned up a few times. The rearrangement joins TRBV27 to TRBJ2-5; 9 bases match TRBD1. The J call is doubtful: the DNA matches TRBJ2-7 better. The germline gives CDR1 MNHEY, CDR2 SMNVEV (reference sequence). The CDR3 consists of 13 residues. CDR3 in DNA: TGTGCCAGCAGGTGGACAGGGGCCTACGAGCAGTACTTC. The encoded protein is CASRWTGAYEQYF.

This clonotype was found a few times. V usage is TRBV7-2 and J usage is TRBJ2-4; maybe TRBD2 (6 bases). Trimming removed 3 bases from V and 0 bases from J, with 9 bases in between. This CDR3 has 15 amino acids. The V gene's germline CDR1 is SGHTA and CDR2 FQGNSA. The CDR3 here is CASSFERAAKNIQYF. CDR3 nucleotides: TGTGCCAGCAGCTTCGAGCGGGCAGCCAAAAACATTCAGTACTTC.

The chain joins TRBV6-5 to TRBJ2-1, with D possibly being TRBD2 (5 bases). The CDR3 sequence is 14 residues long. Between the trimmed V and J ends, which lost 8 bases and 2 bases, there was a span of 13 bases. The V gene's germline CDR1 is MNHEY and CDR2 SVGAGI. CDR3 bases: TGTGCCAGCCGCTCCCCCGGGGCCTACAATGAGCAGTTCTTC. Translated: CASRSPGAYNEQFF.

The rearrangement uses TRBV28 and TRBJ2-5; D may correspond to TRBD1 or TRBD2 (5 bases each). V was clipped by 5 bases and J by 10 bases, with 17 bases between them. Germline CDR1 and CDR2: MDHEN and SYDVKM. The length of the CDR3 is 13 residues. CDR3 protein: CASSRFGAAVQYF. In DNA form, the CDR3 reads TGTGCCAGCAGTAGATTCGGGGCTGCCGTCCAGTACTTC.